This is a list of T cell receptor beta chains from one sample in a study of blood T cells in healthy people across ages. TCRdb called the 5' RACE reads again in MiXCR, with one record for every CDR3 protein. The sample carries about 570,000 distinct CDR3 sequences, roughly 28% recorded once. The sequenced material came from blood. The receptors originated from a woman in her 70s in good health. Each CDR3 is given with its conserved first and last residue. The D gene is left open where the match is weak. Clone sizes are given selectively: once, few, many, or a class where the clone is expanded.

few,-,TRBV4-3,TRBJ1-2,TGCGCCAGCAGAGGGGGTGGCTATGGCTACACCTTC,CASRGGGYGYTF
few,TRBD2,TRBV7-8,TRBJ2-5,TGTGCCAGCAGTCGGGGGGAGCGTGGGGCCCAAGAGACCCAGTACTTC,CASSRGERGAQETQYF
few,-,TRBV29-1,TRBJ2-7,TGCAGCGTTGACACAGGGTGGCACTTC,CSVDTGWHF
-,-,TRBV10-3,TRBJ2-5,TGTGCCATCAGTGAGAGGGGGATAGGGGAGACCCAGTACTTC,CAISERGIGETQYF
-,TRBD2,TRBV7-2,TRBJ2-1,TGTGCCAGCAGCTTAGCGAAACCTGGGGGGGTAGTTTCGCAGTTCTTC,CASSLAKPGGVVSQFF
-,-,TRBV3-1,TRBJ2-7,TGTGCCAGCAGCCTCCAAGGCCTGAGCTCCTACGAGCAGTACTTC,CASSLQGLSSYEQYF
-,-,TRBV6-2/TRBV6-3,TRBJ2-7,TGTGCCAGCAGTGACCCTGGGGGACACTCCTACGAGCAGTACTTC,CASSDPGGHSYEQYF
-,TRBD2,TRBV11-1,TRBJ2-2,TGTGCCAGCAGCCCCCGGCCTAGCGGGGGCACCGGGGAGCTGTTTTTT,CASSPRPSGGTGELFF
many,-,TRBV5-1,TRBJ2-7,TGCGCCAGCAGCTTGGAAGGGAGATACTCCTACGAGCAGTACTTC,CASSLEGRYSYEQYF
few,TRBD1,TRBV15,TRBJ2-5,TGTGCCACCAGCAGGGGGGACAGTGACCAAGAGACCCAGTACTTC,CATSRGDSDQETQYF
few,-,TRBV12-3/TRBV12-4,TRBJ1-4,TGTGCCAGCAGTTTGGAGACGGATAATGAAAAACTGTTTTTT,CASSLETDNEKLFF
-,TRBD1,TRBV20-1,TRBJ2-7,TGCAGTGCTAGGGATGGGACAGCTTCGGGCGAGCAGTACTTC,CSARDGTASGEQYF
few,-,TRBV11-2,TRBJ2-5,TGTGCCAGCAGCTTAGGAGGGGACTCGAGGACCCAGTACTTC,CASSLGGDSRTQYF
-,-,TRBV6-5,TRBJ2-6,TGTGCCAGCAGTTACACAGGGCGGGTTTCTGGGGCCAACGTCCTGACTTTC,CASSYTGRVSGANVLTF
-,-,TRBV16,TRBJ1-5,TGTGCCAGCAGCGGACAGAGCAATCAGCCCCAGCATTTT,CASSGQSNQPQHF
many,-,TRBV7-3,TRBJ2-5,TGTGCCAGCAGCTTAACCAGGCTAGAGACCCAGTACTTC,CASSLTRLETQYF
few,TRBD1,TRBV29-1,TRBJ2-4,TGCAGCGTTCTACAGGGGGATGGCATTCAGTACTTC,CSVLQGDGIQYF
-,-,TRBV6-5,TRBJ1-1,TGTGCCAGCAACTTAGACAAGGCGTCGGGCACTGAAGCTTTCTTT,CASNLDKASGTEAFF
-,TRBD2,TRBV6-6,TRBJ2-3,TGTGCCAGCAGTCAGAGTCGGCTAGCGGGAGAAGGGAATACGCAGTATTTT,CASSQSRLAGEGNTQYF
-,TRBD1,TRBV7-2,TRBJ1-2,TGTGCCAGCAGCCGACAGGGCCCAGCTAACTATGGCTACACCTTC,CASSRQGPANYGYTF
-,TRBD2,TRBV4-3,TRBJ2-1,TGCGCCAGCAGCCATTTAGCGGGGGATGATTCCAATGAGCAGTTCTTC,CASSHLAGDDSNEQFF
many,-,TRBV11-1,TRBJ2-2,TGTGCCAGCAGCTTGGATGCCGGGGAGCTGTTTTTT,CASSLDAGELFF
-,-,TRBV7-9,TRBJ1-4,TGTGCCAGCGGCTTGGCTAATGAAAAACTGTTTTTT,CASGLANEKLFF
-,-,TRBV15,TRBJ1-3,TGTGCCACCAGCCCAGGACAATTATTTCTCTCTGGAAACACCATATATTTT,CATSPGQLFLSGNTIYF
-,TRBD2,TRBV20-1,TRBJ2-7,TGCAGTGCAAGCGGGGGGATTTACTACGAGCAGTACTTC,CSASGGIYYEQYF
-,-,TRBV6-5,TRBJ2-3,TGTGCCAGCAGTTTCTACAGCAGCACAGATACGCAGTATTTT,CASSFYSSTDTQYF
-,-,TRBV12-3/TRBV12-4,TRBJ2-4,TGTGCCAGCAGTTTTGAGGGGACCGGCATTCAGTACTTC,CASSFEGTGIQYF
-,-,TRBV20-1,TRBJ2-7,TGCAGTGCTAGAGATCCGCGGGTCAGCCCCGAGCAGTACTTC,CSARDPRVSPEQYF
-,TRBD2,TRBV12-3/TRBV12-4,TRBJ2-7,TGTGCCAGCGCCGTGGGAGGGTCCTCCTACGAGCAGTACTTC,CASAVGGSSYEQYF
many,-,TRBV7-6,TRBJ1-4,TGTGCCAGCTCCACCTTCCACGAGGACCCGTCGGGAGAAAAACTGTTTTTT,CASSTFHEDPSGEKLFF
few,TRBD2,TRBV7-2,TRBJ2-4,TGTGCCAGCAGTTCTCTTGGGCGGGGGACTCTAGCCAAAAACATTCAGTACTTC,CASSSLGRGTLAKNIQYF
few,-,TRBV6-2/TRBV6-3,TRBJ2-5,TGTGCCAGCAGTTTTTATCGGGAGACCCAGTACTTC,CASSFYRETQYF
few,TRBD2,TRBV29-1,TRBJ2-7,TGCAGCGTTCTGCGGGAGTTAAGCTCCTACGAGCAGTACTTC,CSVLRELSSYEQYF
few,TRBD2,TRBV5-1,TRBJ2-1,TGCGCCAGCAGCTGGGGGACTAGCGGGGGGGACAATGAGCAGTTCTTC,CASSWGTSGGDNEQFF
medium-sized,-,TRBV6-6,TRBJ1-3,TGTGCCAGTATCTCTGGAAACACCATATATTTT,CASISGNTIYF
-,-,TRBV7-2,TRBJ1-1,TGTGCCAGCAGCCGGGGACCAGCGAACACTGAAGCTTTCTTT,CASSRGPANTEAFF
-,TRBD2,TRBV6-1,TRBJ2-5,TGTGCCAGCAGAAGACTCGGGGGGAATCTAGGAGAGACCCAGTACTTC,CASRRLGGNLGETQYF
-,-,TRBV6-1,TRBJ2-3,TGTGCCAGCACCAAGACTAGTGGGCCAGATACGCAGTATTTT,CASTKTSGPDTQYF
-,TRBD1,TRBV9,TRBJ1-1,TGTGCCAGCAGCCCAGGGGGGAGGGACCGGGCTTTCTTT,CASSPGGRDRAFF
-,TRBD2,TRBV20-1,TRBJ2-1,TGCAGTGCTAGAGATCGACTAGCGGGGGATGAGCAGTTCTTC,CSARDRLAGDEQFF
few,TRBD1,TRBV5-1,TRBJ1-5,TGCGCCAGCAGCTTGGGGACAGGGGGCGCATCGCAGCATTTT,CASSLGTGGASQHF